Each of the 9 T cell receptor beta chains below was sequenced from the same sample in a study of T cell responses to AZD1222 COVID-19 vaccine. The table came from immunoSEQ multiplex PCR; TCRdb's copy has only in-frame clones and leaves some out. The sample carries more than 150,000 clones, approximately 94% recorded once. The input for sequencing was peripheral blood, taken 28 days after the second AZD1222 dose. The receptors here all came from an adult who received the AZD1222 COVID-19 vaccine.

The chain carries TRBV25-1 and TRBJ1-1; D call uncertain. This CDR3 spans 8 amino acids. Per the germline V gene, CDR1 is MGHDK and CDR2 is SYGVNS. CDR3 nucleotides: TGTACGTCAGATGAAGCTTTCTTT. It is translated as CTSDEAFF.

The chain joins TRBV10-3 to TRBJ2-7; D ambiguous. Germline V CDR1 and CDR2: ENHRY, SYGVKD. Between the trimmed V and J ends, which lost 10 bases and 0 bases, there was a span of 19 bases. The CDR3 spans 15 residues. The CDR3 spells CATRPTPTTSYEQYF. The CDR3, as DNA: TGTGCCACCAGGCCGACACCAACTACCTCCTACGAGCAGTACTTC.

CDR3 nucleotide sequence: TGTGCCAGCAGTTTATGGACAGTTAATAGCAATCAGCCCCAGCATTTT. Translation gives CASSLWTVNSNQPQHF. J is TRBJ1-5 and V is TRBV28, with D maybe TRBD1 (5 bases). V was trimmed by 0 bases and J by 0 bases, leaving 9 bases between them. The CDR3 is made up of 16 amino acids. Germline values: CDR1 MDHEN, CDR2 SYDVKM.

The chain is built from TRBV6-2 or TRBV6-3 and TRBJ2-3; 8 bases are a match to TRBD1. This CDR3 has 15 residues. CDR1 MNHEY and CDR2 SVGEGT come from the germline V gene. V gave up 0 bases and J gave up 1 base; unmatched junction bases: 0. The CDR3 bases are TGTGCCAGCAGTTACTCGGGACAGGGCACAGATACGCAGTATTTT. Translation: CASSYSGQGTDTQYF.

This chain joins TRBV5-1 and TRBJ2-1; 12 bases line up with TRBD2. V shed 4 bases and J 7 bases; nucleotides not matched to a gene: 18. CDR3 length equals 19 residues. Per the germline V gene, CDR1 is SGHRS and CDR2 is YFSETQ. The CDR3 bases are TGCGCCAGCAGCCCCTTCGGACTAGCGGGGTGGGCCTTGGTGAATGAGCAGTTCTTC. Translation gives CASSPFGLAGWALVNEQFF.

The rearrangement joins TRBV4-1 to TRBJ1-5, with D unclear. This CDR3 region has 15 residues. The V gene lost 1 base and the J gene lost 5 bases, with 12 bases spanning the gap. Germline V lookup: CDR1 MGHRA, CDR2 YSYEKL. In nucleotides, the CDR3 is TGCGCCAGCAGCCAAGGAGGCAGGCCAGATCAGCCCCAGCATTTT. This sequence encodes CASSQGGRPDQPQHF.

Only one count was recorded for this clone. Other DNA sequences in this specimen translate into the identical CDR3. The genes are TRBV18 and TRBJ2-6; D possibly corresponds to TRBD2 (5 bases). Germline CDR1 reads KGHSH; CDR2 reads LQKENI. The CDR3 is 15 amino acids. Trimming stripped 3 bases from V and 0 bases from J, with 6 bases between. The CDR3 nucleotides are TGTGCCAGCTCACCCAGCGGCTCTGGGGCCAACGTCCTGACTTTC. As protein: CASSPSGSGANVLTF.

The J gene is TRBJ2-7, the V gene TRBV27; either TRBD1 or TRBD2 may fit D (5 bases each). V dropped 5 bases and J dropped 2 bases, with 13 bases sitting between them. CDR1 is MNHEY and CDR2 is SMNVEV in the germline V gene (reference sequence). There are 14 residues in the CDR3. The CDR3 nucleotides are TGTGCCAGCAGTCCACTAGACAGTACCTACGAGCAGTACTTC. Translating it yields CASSPLDSTYEQYF.

The J gene is TRBJ2-1, the V gene TRBV5-1; D is possibly TRBD1 (6 bases). Germline V gene sequence: CDR1 SGHRS, CDR2 YFSETQ. This CDR3 has 16 residues. Deletions cut 0 bases from V and 3 bases from J, with 13 bases between. CDR3 sequence reads: CASSLETGYGYNEQFF. The CDR3 DNA is TGCGCCAGCAGCTTGGAAACAGGGTATGGCTACAATGAGCAGTTCTTC.